Reported below is one T cell receptor beta chain. Germline loops: CDR1 LGHDT, CDR2 YNNKEL (reference sequence). The CDR3 is 14 residues long. After removal of 4 bases from V and 6 bases from J, the junction contained 5 bases not matched to a gene. This record comes from a study of blood T cell repertoires in COVID-19. Study at large: T cells, B-cell-depleted T cells, or PBMCs supplied cDNA or gDNA.

Patients in Seattle were enrolled during active infection, then followed longitudinally. How the authors handled the data: Amplified reference gene primers provided the basis for estimating nucleated cell counts. Libraries were prepared by immunoSEQ multiplex PCR; TCRdb keeps only in-frame clonotypes and omits some of them. V, J and clone size reflect that table, while D and trimming were determined from the DNA. The data contain a few hundred thousand clones, around 90% of them singletons. Sequenced sample: peripheral blood. The source of this sequence is a man younger than 35 with COVID-19, enrolled during active disease. J is TRBJ2-7 and V is TRBV3-1 (or the pseudogene TRBV3-2), with 11 bases aligning to TRBD1. CDR3 DNA: TGTGCCAGCAGCCCCGGACAGGGGGCAGGCGAGCAGTACTTC. Protein sequence: CASSPGQGAGEQYF.